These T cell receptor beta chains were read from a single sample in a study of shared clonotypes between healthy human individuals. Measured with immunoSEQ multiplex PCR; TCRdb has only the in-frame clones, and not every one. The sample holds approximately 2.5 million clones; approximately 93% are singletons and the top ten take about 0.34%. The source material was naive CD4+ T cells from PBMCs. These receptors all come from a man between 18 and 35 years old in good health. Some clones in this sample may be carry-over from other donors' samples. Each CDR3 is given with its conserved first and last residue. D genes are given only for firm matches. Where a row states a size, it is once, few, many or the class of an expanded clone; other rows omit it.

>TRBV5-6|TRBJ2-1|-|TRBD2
CASSFSVSDSGRAYNEQFF
TGTGCCAGCAGCTTCTCAGTTTCGGATAGCGGGAGAGCGTACAATGAGCAGTTCTTC
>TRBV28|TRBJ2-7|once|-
CASSLARDPYEQYF
TGTGCCAGCAGTTTAGCCAGGGACCCCTACGAGCAGTACTTC
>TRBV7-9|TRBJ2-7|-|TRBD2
CASSLPAGGRAGAVYEQYF
TGTGCCAGCAGCTTACCAGCGGGAGGTAGGGCGGGAGCTGTCTACGAGCAGTACTTC
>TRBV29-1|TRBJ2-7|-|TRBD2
CSVGGGRYEQYF
TGCAGCGTTGGGGGAGGGAGGTACGAGCAGTACTTC
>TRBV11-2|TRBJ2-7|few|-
CASSGGLHSYEQYF
TGTGCCAGCAGCGGGGGACTCCACTCCTACGAGCAGTACTTC
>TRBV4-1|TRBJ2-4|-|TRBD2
CASSQDIASGIGAKNIQYF
TGCGCCAGCAGCCAAGATATCGCTAGCGGGATTGGGGCCAAAAACATTCAGTACTTC
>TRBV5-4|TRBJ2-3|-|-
CASSLGLTQSDTQYF
TGTGCCAGCAGCCTAGGGCTAACGCAGTCAGATACGCAGTATTTT
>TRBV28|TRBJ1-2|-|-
CASSFGLLYGYTF
TGTGCCAGCAGTTTCGGTCTACTCTATGGCTACACCTTC
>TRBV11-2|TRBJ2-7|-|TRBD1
CASSSFQGDIAEQYF
TGTGCCAGCAGCTCCTTCCAGGGGGACATAGCCGAGCAGTACTTC
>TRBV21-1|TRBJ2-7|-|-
CASRNRGPYF
TGTGCCAGCCGGAACAGGGGCCCGTACTTC
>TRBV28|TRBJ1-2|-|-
CASSLQGASRGYTF
TGTGCCAGCAGCCTCCAAGGGGCCTCGCGTGGCTACACCTTC
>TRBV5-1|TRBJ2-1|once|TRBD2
CASSFVFSGSIGDNEQFF
TGCGCCAGCAGCTTCGTTTTTAGCGGGAGTATAGGGGACAATGAGCAGTTCTTC
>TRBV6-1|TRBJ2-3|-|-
CASSVRRKSGGTDTQYF
TGTGCCAGCAGTGTCCGGCGAAAGAGCGGAGGCACAGATACGCAGTATTTT
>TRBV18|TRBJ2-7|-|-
CASSPRLGEQYF
TGTGCCAGCTCACCACGGCTGGGGGAGCAGTACTTC
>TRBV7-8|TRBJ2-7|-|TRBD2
CASSSSGLAVYEQYF
TGTGCCAGCAGCTCATCCGGGCTAGCGGTATACGAGCAGTACTTC
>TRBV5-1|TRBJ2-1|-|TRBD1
CASSSGTGLYNEQFF
TGCGCCAGCAGCTCCGGGACAGGGCTTTACAATGAGCAGTTCTTC
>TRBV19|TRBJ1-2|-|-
CASSIPDGTIRTHYGYTF
TGTGCCAGTAGTATCCCGGACGGCACCATCCGGACACACTATGGCTACACCTTC
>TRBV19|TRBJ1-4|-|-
CASTVTRTANEKLFF
TGTGCCAGTACCGTGACACGGACCGCTAATGAAAAACTGTTTTTT
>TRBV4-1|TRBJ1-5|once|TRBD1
CASSHVRGPSNQPQHF
TGCGCCAGCAGCCATGTCAGGGGGCCTAGCAATCAGCCCCAGCATTTT
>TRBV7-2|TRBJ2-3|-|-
CASSISTDTQYF
TGTGCCAGCAGCATTAGCACAGATACGCAGTATTTT
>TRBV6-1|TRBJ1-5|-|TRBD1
CASSLRDRGLQPQHF
TGTGCCAGCTCACTCCGGGACAGAGGCCTTCAGCCCCAGCATTTT
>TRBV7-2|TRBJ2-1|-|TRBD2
CASSESGTSGYNEQFF
TGTGCCAGCAGCGAATCCGGGACTAGCGGTTACAATGAGCAGTTCTTC
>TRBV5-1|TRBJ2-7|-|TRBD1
CASSFTGQGNYEQYF
TGCGCCAGCAGCTTCACCGGACAGGGCAACTACGAGCAGTACTTC
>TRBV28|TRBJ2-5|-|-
CASSTFSETQYF
TGTGCCAGCAGTACCTTCTCAGAGACCCAGTACTTC
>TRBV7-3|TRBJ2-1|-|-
CASSPWGLPSYNEQFF
TGTGCCAGCAGCCCCTGGGGACTGCCCTCCTACAATGAGCAGTTCTTC
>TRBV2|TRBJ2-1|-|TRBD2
CASSEASGTYNEQFF
TGTGCCAGCAGTGAAGCTAGCGGGACCTACAATGAGCAGTTCTTC
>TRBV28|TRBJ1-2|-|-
CASSSSGGDYGYTF
TGTGCCAGCAGCTCCTCGGGGGGGGACTATGGCTACACCTTC
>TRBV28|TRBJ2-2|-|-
CASSLPHTGELFF
TGTGCCAGCAGTTTACCCCACACCGGGGAGCTGTTTTTT
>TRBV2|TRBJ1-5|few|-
CASSRAVNQPQHF
TGTGCCAGCAGTAGGGCAGTCAATCAGCCCCAGCATTTT
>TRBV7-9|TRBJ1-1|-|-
CASSLESGTEAFF
TGTGCCAGCAGCTTAGAAAGTGGGACTGAAGCTTTCTTT
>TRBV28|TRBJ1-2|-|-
CASGDYGYTF
TGTGCCAGCGGGGATTATGGCTACACCTTC
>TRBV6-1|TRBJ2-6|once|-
CASSVMGSGANVLTF
TGTGCCAGCAGTGTTATGGGGTCTGGGGCCAACGTCCTGACTTTC
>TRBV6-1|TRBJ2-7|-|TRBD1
CASSRPGTGVSVQYF
TGTGCCAGCAGTAGACCCGGGACAGGGGTTAGTGTGCAGTACTTC
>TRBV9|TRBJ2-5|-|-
CASSEEAWEAGGRGETQYF
TGTGCCAGCAGCGAAGAAGCTTGGGAAGCGGGTGGAAGGGGAGAGACCCAGTACTTC
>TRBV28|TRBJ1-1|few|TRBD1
CASSEDRGLVLNTEAFF
TGTGCCAGCAGTGAGGACAGGGGCTTGGTCCTGAACACTGAAGCTTTCTTT
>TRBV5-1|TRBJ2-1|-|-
CASTLRASPFYNEQFF
TGCGCCAGCACCCTTCGGGCTAGCCCCTTCTACAATGAGCAGTTCTTC
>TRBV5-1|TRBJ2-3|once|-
CASVLGGTDTQYF
TGCGCCAGCGTCTTGGGGGGCACAGATACGCAGTATTTT
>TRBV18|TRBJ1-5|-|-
CASSPQQGEDQPQHF
TGTGCCAGCTCACCACAGCAGGGAGAGGATCAGCCCCAGCATTTT
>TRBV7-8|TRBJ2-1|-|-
CATKLGHNNEQFF
TGTGCCACCAAACTGGGTCATAACAATGAGCAGTTCTTC
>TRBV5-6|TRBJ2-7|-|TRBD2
CASTDGRLAGEGGLYEQYF
TGTGCCAGCACCGATGGCCGGTTAGCGGGAGAGGGGGGGTTATACGAGCAGTACTTC
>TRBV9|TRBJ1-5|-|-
CASSATGGGQPQHF
TGTGCCAGCAGCGCCACAGGAGGAGGTCAGCCCCAGCATTTT
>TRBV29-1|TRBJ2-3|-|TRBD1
CSACAGTGEDTQYF
TGCAGCGCTTGCGCCGGGACAGGGGAAGATACGCAGTATTTT
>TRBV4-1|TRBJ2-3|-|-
CASSLLGGEVDTQYF
TGCGCCAGCAGCCTCCTTGGGGGTGAAGTAGATACGCAGTATTTT
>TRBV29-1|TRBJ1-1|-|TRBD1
CSVASLTGKISAFF
TGCAGCGTCGCAAGCCTGACAGGGAAGATCTCAGCTTTCTTT
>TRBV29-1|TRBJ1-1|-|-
CSDRVNTEAFF
TGCAGCGATCGGGTCAACACTGAAGCTTTCTTT
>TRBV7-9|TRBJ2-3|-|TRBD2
CASSQGLAGGADTQYF
TGTGCCAGCAGCCAAGGACTAGCGGGAGGCGCAGATACGCAGTATTTT
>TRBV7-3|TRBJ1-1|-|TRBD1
CASSLFTGGTEAFF
TGTGCCAGCAGCTTATTCACAGGGGGCACTGAAGCTTTCTTT
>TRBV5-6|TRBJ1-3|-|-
CASSFPVSGNTIYF
TGTGCCAGCAGCTTCCCCGTCTCTGGAAACACCATATATTTT
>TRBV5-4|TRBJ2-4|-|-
CASSSQGRGGNIQYF
TGTGCCAGCAGCTCCCAAGGCAGGGGCGGAAACATTCAGTACTTC
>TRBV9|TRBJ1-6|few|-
CASSVAGSYNSPLHF
TGTGCCAGCAGCGTAGCGGGCTCCTATAATTCACCCCTCCACTTT
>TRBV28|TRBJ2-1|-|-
CASTHHSGSYNEQFF
TGTGCCAGCACCCATCATAGCGGCTCCTACAATGAGCAGTTCTTC
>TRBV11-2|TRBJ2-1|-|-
CASSLVRRWNEQFF
TGTGCCAGCAGCTTAGTGAGAAGGTGGAATGAGCAGTTCTTC
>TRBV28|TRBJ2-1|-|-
CASSLSVYNEQFF
TGTGCCAGCAGTTTATCAGTATACAATGAGCAGTTCTTC
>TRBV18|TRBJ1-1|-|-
CASSPIPGSLSTEAFF
TGTGCCAGCTCACCTATCCCAGGGAGTTTGAGCACTGAAGCTTTCTTT
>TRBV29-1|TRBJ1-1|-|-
CSVELLLKAEAFF
TGCAGCGTTGAGTTACTATTGAAGGCTGAAGCTTTCTTT
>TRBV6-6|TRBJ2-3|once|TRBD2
CASSSGTSGVRSQYF
TGTGCCAGCAGTTCCGGGACTAGCGGCGTACGTTCGCAGTATTTT
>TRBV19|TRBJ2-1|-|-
CASSTITRTVYNEQFF
TGTGCCAGTAGTACCATTACACGTACCGTTTACAATGAGCAGTTCTTC